A selection of T cell receptor beta chains follows, all from one sample in a study of blood T cell repertoires in COVID-19. Profiled with immunoSEQ multiplex PCR; TCRdb holds only in-frame clones, not every one. This table holds roughly 250,000 clones, about nine tenths found once. Sequenced material: peripheral blood. These TCRs come from a man in his 60s who had recovered from COVID-19. The CDR3 runs from the conserved cysteine through the conserved F or W. The D gene is left open where the match is weak. Clone size is not always given. Where it is, it says once, few, many or a class for expanded clones.

D: TRBD2; size: .; V: TRBV20-1; J: TRBJ2-1; DNA: TGCAGTGCTAGTCGGGGGGGCCTCGATGAGCAGTTCTTC; CDR3: CSASRGGLDEQFF
D: .; size: .; V: TRBV11-3; J: TRBJ2-6; DNA: TGTGCCAGCAGCTTAGACAGCTCTGGGGCCAACGTCCTGACTTTC; CDR3: CASSLDSSGANVLTF
D: .; size: few; V: TRBV7-9; J: TRBJ1-2; DNA: TGTGCCAGCAGCCCAGGGTTTAACTATGGCTACACCTTC; CDR3: CASSPGFNYGYTF
D: .; size: .; V: TRBV3-1/TRBV3-2; J: TRBJ2-1; DNA: TGTGCCAGCAGCCGAAGGGGGCGGGGGGCATACAATGAGCAGTTCTTC; CDR3: CASSRRGRGAYNEQFF
D: .; size: .; V: TRBV7-2; J: TRBJ2-3; DNA: TGTGCCAGCAGCTTAGGGAAGCTGCGGGGCACAGATACGCAGTATTTT; CDR3: CASSLGKLRGTDTQYF
D: TRBD1; size: once; V: TRBV19; J: TRBJ1-2; DNA: TGTGCCAGTAGTCCTCGGACAGGGGGCAACTATGGCTACACCTTC; CDR3: CASSPRTGGNYGYTF
D: TRBD2; size: .; V: TRBV7-2; J: TRBJ2-3; DNA: TGTGCCAGCAGCTTAGCAGGAGCGGGGGGGCCGGGAGATACGCAGTATTTT; CDR3: CASSLAGAGGPGDTQYF
D: .; size: .; V: TRBV7-9; J: TRBJ2-1; DNA: TGTGCCAGCAGTTTAATCGGGGGACCCTACAATGAGCAGTTCTTC; CDR3: CASSLIGGPYNEQFF
D: .; size: .; V: TRBV12-5; J: TRBJ2-1; DNA: TGTGCTAGTGGCTCCACGGTGGATGAGCAGTTCTTC; CDR3: CASGSTVDEQFF
D: TRBD1; size: .; V: TRBV6-5; J: TRBJ1-1; DNA: TGTGCCAGCACCGGACAGGGTATTGAAGCTTTCTTT; CDR3: CASTGQGIEAFF
D: TRBD2; size: .; V: TRBV29-1; J: TRBJ2-1; DNA: TGCAGCGTTGAAGACCTAGCGGGGGGGGACAATGAGCAGTTCTTC; CDR3: CSVEDLAGGDNEQFF
D: .; size: .; V: TRBV12-3/TRBV12-4; J: TRBJ1-1; DNA: TGTGCCAGCAGCTTTACCCAGGACACTGAAGCTTTCTTT; CDR3: CASSFTQDTEAFF
D: .; size: .; V: TRBV4-2; J: TRBJ1-3; DNA: TGTGCCAGCAGCCAAGTGTTACAGGGTGGCCCTGGAAACACCATATATTTT; CDR3: CASSQVLQGGPGNTIYF
D: .; size: .; V: TRBV28; J: TRBJ1-6; DNA: TGTGCCAGCAGTTTAATCCGGGTTAATTCACCCCTCCACTTT; CDR3: CASSLIRVNSPLHF
D: TRBD2; size: .; V: TRBV19; J: TRBJ2-1; DNA: TGTGCCAGTAGATCCGGGGGGGCCTCCTACAATGAGCAGTTCTTC; CDR3: CASRSGGASYNEQFF
D: .; size: .; V: TRBV4-2; J: TRBJ1-4; DNA: TGTGCCAGCAGCCAAAAAACAGGAGCAACTAATGAAAAACTGTTTTTT; CDR3: CASSQKTGATNEKLFF
D: .; size: .; V: TRBV9; J: TRBJ1-3; DNA: TGTGCCAGCAGCGTAGTTAGCACTGGAAACACCATATATTTT; CDR3: CASSVVSTGNTIYF
D: .; size: once; V: TRBV29-1; J: TRBJ1-2; DNA: TGCAACCTTCACGGGGTGCGGTATGGCTACACCTTC; CDR3: CNLHGVRYGYTF
D: .; size: .; V: TRBV14; J: TRBJ2-1; DNA: TGTGCCAGCAGCCCTTATATGGCGGGCAGACACAATGAGCAGTTCTTC; CDR3: CASSPYMAGRHNEQFF
D: .; size: .; V: TRBV24-1; J: TRBJ1-2; DNA: TGTGCCACCAGTGATTCAAGGTGGGGGCGCGACTATGGCTACACCTTC; CDR3: CATSDSRWGRDYGYTF
D: TRBD2; size: .; V: TRBV5-4; J: TRBJ2-2; DNA: TGTGCCAGCAGCAGACTAGCGGGGGGGCGCACCGGGGAGCTGTTTTTT; CDR3: CASSRLAGGRTGELFF
D: TRBD1; size: .; V: TRBV7-9; J: TRBJ1-1; DNA: TGTGCCAGCAGCTCGACAGGGCGCAACACTGAAGCTTTCTTT; CDR3: CASSSTGRNTEAFF
D: TRBD1; size: .; V: TRBV15; J: TRBJ1-2; DNA: TGTGCCACCAGCCAAGACAGGGGTATGTCTGGCTACACCTTC; CDR3: CATSQDRGMSGYTF
D: .; size: .; V: TRBV7-9; J: TRBJ2-4; DNA: TGTGCCAGCAGCCGGGACTCAAAGAACATTCAGTACTTC; CDR3: CASSRDSKNIQYF
D: TRBD2; size: .; V: TRBV30; J: TRBJ2-2; DNA: TGTGCCTGGAGTACCAAAATAGCGGGAGCTGGGGAGCTGTTTTTT; CDR3: CAWSTKIAGAGELFF
D: .; size: .; V: TRBV5-8; J: TRBJ2-7; DNA: TGTGCCAGCAGCTTGCGTAGGGGCGAGCAGTACTTC; CDR3: CASSLRRGEQYF
D: TRBD1; size: .; V: TRBV3-1/TRBV3-2; J: TRBJ1-2; DNA: TGTGCCAGCAGAGGACAGGGAGAAGGGTATGGCTACACCTTC; CDR3: CASRGQGEGYGYTF
D: TRBD1; size: .; V: TRBV5-1; J: TRBJ2-4; DNA: TGCGCCAGCAGCTTGGACAGGGGAAACATTCAGTACTTC; CDR3: CASSLDRGNIQYF
D: TRBD1; size: few; V: TRBV5-1; J: TRBJ1-6; DNA: TGCGCCAGCAGCTCGGACAGGGCCGGCTCACCCCTCCACTTT; CDR3: CASSSDRAGSPLHF
D: TRBD2; size: .; V: TRBV19; J: TRBJ2-3; DNA: TGTGCCAGTAGTATTGGCGGGGGGGCCCGAGATACGCAGTATTTT; CDR3: CASSIGGGARDTQYF
D: TRBD2; size: .; V: TRBV10-1; J: TRBJ2-1; DNA: TGCGCCAGCAGTGAGACGGGGGGGCACTACAATGAGCAGTTCTTC; CDR3: CASSETGGHYNEQFF
D: TRBD2; size: .; V: TRBV7-9; J: TRBJ2-1; DNA: TGTGCCAGCAGCTTCACTAGCGGGGGGCCGAATGAGCAGTTCTTC; CDR3: CASSFTSGGPNEQFF
D: .; size: .; V: TRBV29-1; J: TRBJ1-1; DNA: TGCAGCGTTGAGAGAGGGAGGAACACTGAAGCTTTCTTT; CDR3: CSVERGRNTEAFF
D: TRBD1; size: .; V: TRBV5-1; J: TRBJ2-7; DNA: TGCGCCAGCAGCTTTAACAGGGGGCGCAACGAGCAGTACTTC; CDR3: CASSFNRGRNEQYF
D: TRBD1; size: .; V: TRBV3-1/TRBV3-2; J: TRBJ2-2; DNA: TGTGCCAGCAGCCTCCGGGACAGTTGGGGGGAGCTGTTTTTT; CDR3: CASSLRDSWGELFF
D: .; size: once; V: TRBV2; J: TRBJ1-2; DNA: TGTGCCAGCAGTGCCTTCTTGGGCAGCGGATATGGCTACACCTTC; CDR3: CASSAFLGSGYGYTF
D: TRBD1; size: few; V: TRBV11-2; J: TRBJ1-5; DNA: TGTGCCAGCAGCAGGGACAGAGTCATTAGCAATCAGCCCCAGCATTTT; CDR3: CASSRDRVISNQPQHF
D: TRBD1; size: .; V: TRBV5-1; J: TRBJ1-3; DNA: TGCGCCAGCAGCGTAGGGGACAGGGTCTCTGGAAACACCATATATTTT; CDR3: CASSVGDRVSGNTIYF
D: .; size: .; V: TRBV3-1/TRBV3-2; J: TRBJ2-1; DNA: TGTGCCAGCAGCACGGGGGCCTACAATGAGCAGTTCTTC; CDR3: CASSTGAYNEQFF
D: .; size: .; V: TRBV5-1; J: TRBJ1-3; DNA: TGCGCCAGCAGCTCCTTGACAGGAACTGGAAACACCATATATTTT; CDR3: CASSSLTGTGNTIYF
D: .; size: once; V: TRBV20-1; J: TRBJ2-3; DNA: TGCAGTGCTAGTTTGCCAGATTATACAGATACGCAGTATTTT; CDR3: CSASLPDYTDTQYF
D: .; size: few; V: TRBV3-1/TRBV3-2; J: TRBJ2-3; DNA: TGTGCCAGCAGCCAAGCGGGGTTTTGGGTTTTC; CDR3: CASSQAGFWVF
D: .; size: .; V: TRBV28; J: TRBJ1-1; DNA: TGTGCCAGCAGACCTCCTTTCCAGGGGAACACTGAAGCTTTCTTT; CDR3: CASRPPFQGNTEAFF
D: .; size: .; V: TRBV5-1; J: TRBJ1-6; DNA: TGCGCCAGCAGCTTGACCAACTTCCAGGGTCGAATTTCACCCCTCCACTTT; CDR3: CASSLTNFQGRISPLHF
D: .; size: .; V: TRBV9; J: TRBJ1-4; DNA: TGTGCCAGCAGCCCAGGGAGGGGATCAACTAATGAAAAACTGTTTTTT; CDR3: CASSPGRGSTNEKLFF
D: TRBD1; size: .; V: TRBV5-1; J: TRBJ1-5; DNA: TGCGCCAGCAGCTTGGAACAGGGGAGCAATCAGCCCCAGCATTTT; CDR3: CASSLEQGSNQPQHF
D: .; size: once; V: TRBV30; J: TRBJ2-2; DNA: TGTGCCTGGAGGGCGGAGGTGACCGGGGAGCTGTTTTTT; CDR3: CAWRAEVTGELFF
D: TRBD1; size: .; V: TRBV30; J: TRBJ1-1; DNA: TGTGCCTGGACTCTATGGGACAGGCAGAAAGCTTTCTTT; CDR3: CAWTLWDRQKAFF
D: .; size: .; V: TRBV6-5; J: TRBJ2-1; DNA: TGTGCCAGCTGGGGGACTTCCTACAATGAGCAGTTCTTC; CDR3: CASWGTSYNEQFF
D: .; size: few; V: TRBV7-9; J: TRBJ1-2; DNA: TGTGCCAGCAGCTTCCGGGACACAGCAAGGAATGGCTACACCTTC; CDR3: CASSFRDTARNGYTF
D: TRBD1; size: .; V: TRBV2; J: TRBJ2-3; DNA: TGTGCCAGCAGTCCAAGGGCAGGGGGCGCGTCGAATACGCAGTATTTT; CDR3: CASSPRAGGASNTQYF
D: .; size: .; V: TRBV5-4; J: TRBJ2-5; DNA: TGTGCCAGCAGCCCGGGACTTTATCAGTCCCAGTACTTC; CDR3: CASSPGLYQSQYF
D: .; size: .; V: TRBV27; J: TRBJ2-7; DNA: TGTGCCAGCGGACCGGACAGATCGAGCTCCTACGAGCAGTACTTC; CDR3: CASGPDRSSSYEQYF
D: TRBD2; size: .; V: TRBV19; J: TRBJ2-3; DNA: TGTGCCAGTAGTCCTGCTAGCGGGGGGCTATCAGATACGCAGTATTTT; CDR3: CASSPASGGLSDTQYF